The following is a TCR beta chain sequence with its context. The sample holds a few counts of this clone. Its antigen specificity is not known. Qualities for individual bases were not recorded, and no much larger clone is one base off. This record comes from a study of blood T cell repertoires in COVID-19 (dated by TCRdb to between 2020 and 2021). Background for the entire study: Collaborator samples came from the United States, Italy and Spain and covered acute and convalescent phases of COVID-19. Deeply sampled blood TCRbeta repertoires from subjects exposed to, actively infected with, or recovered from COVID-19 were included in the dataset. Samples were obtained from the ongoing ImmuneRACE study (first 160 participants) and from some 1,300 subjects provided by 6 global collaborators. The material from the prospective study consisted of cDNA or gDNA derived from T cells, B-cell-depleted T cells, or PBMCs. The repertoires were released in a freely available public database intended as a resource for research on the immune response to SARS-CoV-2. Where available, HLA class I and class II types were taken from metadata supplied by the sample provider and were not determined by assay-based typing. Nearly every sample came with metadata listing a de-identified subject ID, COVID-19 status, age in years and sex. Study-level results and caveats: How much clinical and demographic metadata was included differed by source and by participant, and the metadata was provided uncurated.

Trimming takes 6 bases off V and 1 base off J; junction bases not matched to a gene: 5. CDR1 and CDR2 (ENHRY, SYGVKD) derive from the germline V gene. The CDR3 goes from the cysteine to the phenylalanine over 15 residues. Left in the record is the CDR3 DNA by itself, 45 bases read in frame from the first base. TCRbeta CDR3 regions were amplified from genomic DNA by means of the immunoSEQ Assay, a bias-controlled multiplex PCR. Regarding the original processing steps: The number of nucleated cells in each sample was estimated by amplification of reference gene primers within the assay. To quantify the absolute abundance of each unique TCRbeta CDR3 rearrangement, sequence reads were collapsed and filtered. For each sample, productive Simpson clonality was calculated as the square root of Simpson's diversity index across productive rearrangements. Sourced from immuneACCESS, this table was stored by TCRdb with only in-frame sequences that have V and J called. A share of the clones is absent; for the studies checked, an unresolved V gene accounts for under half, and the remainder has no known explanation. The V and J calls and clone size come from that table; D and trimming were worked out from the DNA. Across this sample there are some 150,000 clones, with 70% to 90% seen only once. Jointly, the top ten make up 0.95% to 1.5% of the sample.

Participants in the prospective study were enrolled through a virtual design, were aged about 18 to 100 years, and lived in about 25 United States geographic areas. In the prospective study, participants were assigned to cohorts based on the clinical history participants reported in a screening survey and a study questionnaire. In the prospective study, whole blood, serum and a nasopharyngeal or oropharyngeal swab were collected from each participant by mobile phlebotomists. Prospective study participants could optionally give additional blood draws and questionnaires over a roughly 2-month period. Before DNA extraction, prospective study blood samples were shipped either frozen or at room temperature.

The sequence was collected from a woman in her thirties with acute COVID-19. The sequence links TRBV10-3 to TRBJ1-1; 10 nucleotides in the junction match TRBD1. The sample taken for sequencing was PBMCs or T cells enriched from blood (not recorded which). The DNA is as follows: TGTGCCATCAGCGGACAGGGGGTCAAGAACACTGAAGCTTTCTTT. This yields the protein CAISGQGVKNTEAFF.